This T cell receptor beta chain is from a study of blood T cell repertoires in COVID-19. Across the study: Collection of acute and convalescent COVID-19 samples took place in the United States, Italy and Spain.

Germline V gives CDR1 SGHRS, CDR2 YFSETQ. The CDR3 sequence is 17 residues long. J lost 1 base, V lost 4 bases, and 13 bases had no gene match. Here immunoSEQ multiplex PCR was the method, and the copy in TCRdb shows in-frame clones only, minus some. The profile shows 150,000 to 200,000 clones, over 70% of them singletons. Self-reported history from a screening survey and questionnaire set each donor's cohort. The clonotype was recovered from a man between 60 and 75 years old who had been exposed to COVID-19. V usage is TRBV5-1 and J usage is TRBJ2-7; 8 nucleotides line up with TRBD1. Sequencing input: PBMCs or T cells enriched from blood (not recorded which). CDR3 sequence: CASSERPGQGPSYEQYF. The CDR3 DNA reads TGCGCCAGCAGCGAACGACCCGGACAGGGCCCATCCTACGAGCAGTACTTC.